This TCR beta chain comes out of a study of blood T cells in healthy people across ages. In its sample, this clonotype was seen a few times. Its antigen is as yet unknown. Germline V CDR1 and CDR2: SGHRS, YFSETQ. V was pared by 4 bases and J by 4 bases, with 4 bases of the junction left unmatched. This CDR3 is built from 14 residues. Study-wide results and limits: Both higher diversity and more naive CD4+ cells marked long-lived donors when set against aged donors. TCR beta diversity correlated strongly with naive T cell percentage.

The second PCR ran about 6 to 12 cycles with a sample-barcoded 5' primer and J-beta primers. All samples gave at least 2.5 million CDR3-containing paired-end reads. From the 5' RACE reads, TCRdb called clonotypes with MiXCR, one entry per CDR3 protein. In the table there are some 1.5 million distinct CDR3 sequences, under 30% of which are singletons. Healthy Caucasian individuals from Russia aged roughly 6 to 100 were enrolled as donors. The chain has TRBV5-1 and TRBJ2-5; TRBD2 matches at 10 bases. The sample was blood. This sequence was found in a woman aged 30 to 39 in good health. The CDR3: CASSETSGVETQYF. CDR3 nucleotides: TGCGCCAGCAGCGAAACTAGCGGGGTAGAGACCCAGTACTTC.